The source of this T cell receptor (beta chain) is a study of graft-versus-host responses after intestinal transplantation. Study background: Recipients had transplants, and these were multivisceral, liver-intestinal, or isolated intestinal. Each recipient received anti-thymocyte globulin induction, then tacrolimus and steroids for two to three years. General observations from the study: Elevated graft-versus-host to host-versus-graft clonal ratios in allografts were recorded for patients with graft-donor T cell macrochimerism. Some GvH clones were seen earlier in gut or blood, suggesting intestinal origin.

Germline V gene lookup returns CDR1 SQVTM and CDR2 ANQGSEA. Trimming shortened V by 5 bases and J by 6 bases, and 17 bases separated the two germline ends. The length of the CDR3 is 14 residues. Measured with immunoSEQ multiplex PCR; TCRdb has only the in-frame clones, and not every one. The sample has about 90,000 clones, approximately 82% seen once. Turning to this clone: What it recognizes is unknown.

The sequenced sample was unstimulated CD4+ T cells sorted from spleen or lymph node cells, obtained before intestinal transplant. The sequence was collected from a human donor who received an intestinal transplant. The chain joins TRBV29-1 to TRBJ1-3; D gene ambiguous. The CDR3 DNA reads as TGCAGCGTTAGAGACGGAGGCGACGTAAACACCATATATTTT. It yields the protein CSVRDGGDVNTIYF.